This TCR beta chain was retrieved from a study of cytomegalovirus exposure and HLA in healthy donors. It was with 60 Vbeta and 13 Jbeta primers that the PCR ran. Only in-frame clones appear in the TCRdb table, and some are missing; sequencing was by immunoSEQ multiplex PCR. The table records under 200,000 clones, around three quarters of them present only once. The CDR3 is 14 amino acids. CDR1 is KGHSH and CDR2 is LQKENI in the germline V gene. J lost 6 bases, V lost 6 bases, and 7 bases had no gene match. Sequencing was performed on PBMCs. The receptor comes from a woman in her thirties or forties in good health and CMV-seronegative. The chain links TRBV18 to TRBJ2-1, with 8 nucleotides matching TRBD2. The CDR3 coding sequence is TGTGCCAGCTCCGACATAGCGGGGAGCAATGAGCAGTTCTTC. This translates into CASSDIAGSNEQFF.